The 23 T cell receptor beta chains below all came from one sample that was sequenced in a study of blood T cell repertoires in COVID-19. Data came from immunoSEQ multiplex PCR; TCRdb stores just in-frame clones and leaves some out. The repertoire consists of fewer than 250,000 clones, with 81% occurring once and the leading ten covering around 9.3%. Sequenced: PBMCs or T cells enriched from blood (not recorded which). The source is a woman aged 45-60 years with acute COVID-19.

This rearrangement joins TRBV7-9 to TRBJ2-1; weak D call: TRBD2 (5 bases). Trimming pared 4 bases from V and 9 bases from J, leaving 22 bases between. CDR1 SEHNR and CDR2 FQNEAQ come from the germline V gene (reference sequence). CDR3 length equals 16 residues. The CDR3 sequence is CASSWVPGLHPSEQFF. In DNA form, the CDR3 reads TGTGCCAGCAGCTGGGTACCCGGACTCCACCCTAGTGAGCAGTTCTTC.

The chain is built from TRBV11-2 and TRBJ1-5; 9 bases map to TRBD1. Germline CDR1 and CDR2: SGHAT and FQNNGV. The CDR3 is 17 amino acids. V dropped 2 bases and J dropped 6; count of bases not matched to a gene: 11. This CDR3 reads CASSLRAPTGGGQPQHF. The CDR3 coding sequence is TGTGCCAGCAGCTTACGGGCCCCAACAGGGGGCGGTCAGCCCCAGCATTTT.

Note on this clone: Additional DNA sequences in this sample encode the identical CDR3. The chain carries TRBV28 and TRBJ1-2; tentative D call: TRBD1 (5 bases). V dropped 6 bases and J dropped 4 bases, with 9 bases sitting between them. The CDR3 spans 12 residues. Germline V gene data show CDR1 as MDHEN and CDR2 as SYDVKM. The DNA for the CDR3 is TGTGCCAGCAGCCGCCAGGGCTATGGCTACACCTTC. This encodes CASSRQGYGYTF.

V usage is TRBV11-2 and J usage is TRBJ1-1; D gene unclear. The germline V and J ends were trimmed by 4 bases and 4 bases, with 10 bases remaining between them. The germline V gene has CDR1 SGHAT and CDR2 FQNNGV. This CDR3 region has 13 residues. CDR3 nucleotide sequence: TGTGCCAGCAGCTCCCCTCAGGTCACTGAAGCTTTCTTT. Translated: CASSSPQVTEAFF.

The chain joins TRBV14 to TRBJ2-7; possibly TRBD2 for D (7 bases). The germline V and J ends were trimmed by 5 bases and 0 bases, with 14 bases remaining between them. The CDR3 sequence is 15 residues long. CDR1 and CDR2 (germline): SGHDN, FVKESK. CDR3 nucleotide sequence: TGTGCCAGCAGCGGGGGGGCAACTCACTCCTACGAGCAGTACTTC. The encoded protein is CASSGGATHSYEQYF.

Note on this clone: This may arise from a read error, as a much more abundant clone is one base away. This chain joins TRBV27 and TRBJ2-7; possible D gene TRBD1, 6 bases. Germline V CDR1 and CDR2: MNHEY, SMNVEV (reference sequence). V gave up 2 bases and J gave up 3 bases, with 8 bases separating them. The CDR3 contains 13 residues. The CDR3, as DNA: TGTGCCAGCAGTTTAGGACAGTTCTACGAGCAGTACTTC. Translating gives CASSLGQFYEQYF.

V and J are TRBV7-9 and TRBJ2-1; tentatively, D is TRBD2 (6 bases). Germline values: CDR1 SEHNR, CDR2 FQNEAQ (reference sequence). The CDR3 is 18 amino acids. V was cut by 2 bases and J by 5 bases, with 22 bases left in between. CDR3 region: CASSLNYGSRETNNEQFF. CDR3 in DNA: TGTGCCAGCAGCTTAAATTATGGTTCCCGGGAGACCAACAATGAGCAGTTCTTC.

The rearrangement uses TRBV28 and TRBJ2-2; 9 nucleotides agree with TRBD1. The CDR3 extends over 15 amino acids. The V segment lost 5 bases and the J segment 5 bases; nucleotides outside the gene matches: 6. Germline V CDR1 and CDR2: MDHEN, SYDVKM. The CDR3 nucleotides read TGTGCCAGCAGTCATGCCGGGACAGGGACCGGGGAGCTGTTTTTT. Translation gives CASSHAGTGTGELFF. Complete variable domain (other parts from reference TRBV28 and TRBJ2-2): DVKVTQSSRYLVKRTGEKVFLECVQDMDHENMFWYRQDPGLGLRLIYFSYDVKMKEKGDIPEGYSVSREKKERFSLILESASTNQTSMYLCASSHAGTGTGELFFGEGSRLTVL.

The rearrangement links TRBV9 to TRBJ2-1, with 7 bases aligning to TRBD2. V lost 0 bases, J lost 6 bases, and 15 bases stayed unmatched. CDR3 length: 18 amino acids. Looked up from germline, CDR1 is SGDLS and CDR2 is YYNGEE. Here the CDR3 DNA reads TGTGCCAGCAGCGTAGTACCCGCGGGGGTAACCGCAGGCAATGAGCAGTTCTTC. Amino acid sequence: CASSVVPAGVTAGNEQFF.

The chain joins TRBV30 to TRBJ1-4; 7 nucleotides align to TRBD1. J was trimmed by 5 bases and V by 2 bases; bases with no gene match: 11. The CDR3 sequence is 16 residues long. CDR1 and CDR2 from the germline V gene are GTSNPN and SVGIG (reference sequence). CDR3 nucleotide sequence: TGTGCCTGGAGTCAAAAACGACAGGGCAGAAATGAAAAACTGTTTTTT. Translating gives CAWSQKRQGRNEKLFF.

CDR3: CASSEASLVLVSYNEQFF. DNA of the CDR3: TGTGCCAGCAGTGAAGCCAGCCTCGTACTAGTATCCTACAATGAGCAGTTCTTC. The chain combines TRBV6-1 with TRBJ2-1, with D possibly TRBD2 on 5 matching bases. The CDR3 spans 18 residues. The V end was cut by 0 bases, the J end by 1 base, with 16 bases between. Germline V lookup: CDR1 MNHNS, CDR2 SASEGT.

The DNA for the CDR3 is TGTGCCAGCAGTACGACAGGGAAGGGCACTGAAGCTTTCTTT. Its protein product is CASSTTGKGTEAFF. This chain uses TRBV3-1 (or the pseudogene TRBV3-2) with TRBJ1-1, with 7 bases fitting TRBD1. V trimming: 6 bases; J trimming: 4 bases; junction bases outside the gene matches: 8. Germline CDR1 is LGHDT and CDR2 is YNNKEL (reference sequence). The CDR3 consists of 14 residues.

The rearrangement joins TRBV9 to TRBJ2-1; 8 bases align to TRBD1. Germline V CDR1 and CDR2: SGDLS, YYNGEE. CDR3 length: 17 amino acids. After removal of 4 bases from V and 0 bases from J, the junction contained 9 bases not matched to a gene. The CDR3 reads CASSHNRQGSSYNEQFF. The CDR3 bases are TGTGCCAGCAGCCACAACCGACAGGGGAGCTCCTACAATGAGCAGTTCTTC.

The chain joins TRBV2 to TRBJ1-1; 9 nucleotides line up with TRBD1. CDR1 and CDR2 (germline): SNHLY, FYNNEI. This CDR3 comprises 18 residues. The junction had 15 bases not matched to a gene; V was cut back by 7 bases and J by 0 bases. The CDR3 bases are TGTGCCAGCAACCTGAACAGGGGGCCATCAGTGATGAACACTGAAGCTTTCTTT. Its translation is CASNLNRGPSVMNTEAFF.

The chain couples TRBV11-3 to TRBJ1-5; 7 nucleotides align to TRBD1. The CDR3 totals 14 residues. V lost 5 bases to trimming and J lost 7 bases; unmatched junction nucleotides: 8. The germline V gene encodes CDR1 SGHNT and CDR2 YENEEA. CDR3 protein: CASSPPADRQPQHF. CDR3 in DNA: TGTGCCAGCAGCCCACCAGCGGACAGGCAGCCCCAGCATTTT. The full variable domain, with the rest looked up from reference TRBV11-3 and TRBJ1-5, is EAGVVQSPRYKIIEKKQPVAFWCNPISGHNTLYWYLQNLGQGPELLIRYENEEAVDDSQLPKDRFSAERLKGVDSTLKIQPAELGDSAVYLCASSPPADRQPQHFGDGTRLSIL.

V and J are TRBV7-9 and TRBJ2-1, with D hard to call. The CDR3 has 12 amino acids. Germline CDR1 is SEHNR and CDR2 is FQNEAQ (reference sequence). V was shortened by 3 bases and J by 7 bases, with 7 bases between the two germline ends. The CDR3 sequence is CASSLSGNEQFF. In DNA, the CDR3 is TGTGCCAGCAGCTTGTCGGGTAATGAGCAGTTCTTC. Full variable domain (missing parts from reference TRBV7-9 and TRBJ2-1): DTGVSQNPRHKITKRGQNVTFRCDPISEHNRLYWYRQTLGQGPEFLTYFQNEAQLEKSRLLSDRFSAERPKGSFSTLEIQRTEQGDSAMYLCASSLSGNEQFFGPGTRLTVL.

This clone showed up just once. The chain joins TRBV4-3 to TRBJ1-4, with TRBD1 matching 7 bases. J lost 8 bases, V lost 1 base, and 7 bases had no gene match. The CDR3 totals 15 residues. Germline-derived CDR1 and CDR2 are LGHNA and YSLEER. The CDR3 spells CASSQGVSQGEKLFF. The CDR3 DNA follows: TGCGCCAGCAGCCAAGGAGTGTCACAGGGGGAAAAACTGTTTTTT.

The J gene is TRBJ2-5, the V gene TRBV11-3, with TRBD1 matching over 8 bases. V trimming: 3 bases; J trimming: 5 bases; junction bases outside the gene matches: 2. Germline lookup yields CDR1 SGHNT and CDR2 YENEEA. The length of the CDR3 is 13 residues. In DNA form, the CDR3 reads TGTGCCAGCAGCTTTGGACAGGGCGAGACCCAGTACTTC. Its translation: CASSFGQGETQYF.

DNA for the CDR3: TGTGCCACCAGTGATTCCAGGGGCTCCTACGAGCAGTACTTC. It specifies CATSDSRGSYEQYF. The J gene is TRBJ2-7, the V gene TRBV24-1, with D possibly matching TRBD1 (6 bases). V dropped 2 bases and J dropped 0 bases, with 7 bases sitting between them. CDR3 size: 14 residues. CDR1 and CDR2 from the germline V gene are KGHDR and SFDVKD.

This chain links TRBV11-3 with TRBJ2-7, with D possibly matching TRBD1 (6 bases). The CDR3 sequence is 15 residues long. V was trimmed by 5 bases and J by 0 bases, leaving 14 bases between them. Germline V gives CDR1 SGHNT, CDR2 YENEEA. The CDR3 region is CASSHRDRGSYEQYF. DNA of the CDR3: TGTGCCAGCAGCCACAGGGACCGAGGCTCCTACGAGCAGTACTTC.

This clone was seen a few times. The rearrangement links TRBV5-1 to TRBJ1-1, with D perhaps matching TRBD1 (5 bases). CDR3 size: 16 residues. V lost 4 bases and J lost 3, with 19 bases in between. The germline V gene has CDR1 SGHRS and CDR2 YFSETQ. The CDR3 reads CASSPGSGGGYTEAFF. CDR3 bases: TGCGCCAGCAGCCCCGGGTCGGGGGGAGGATACACTGAAGCTTTCTTT.

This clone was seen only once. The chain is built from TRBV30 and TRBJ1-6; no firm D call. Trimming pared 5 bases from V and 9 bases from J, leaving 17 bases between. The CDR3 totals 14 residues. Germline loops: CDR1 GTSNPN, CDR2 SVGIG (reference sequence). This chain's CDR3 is CAWARSGWSSPLHF. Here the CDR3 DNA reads TGTGCCTGGGCGAGGAGCGGGTGGAGTTCACCCCTCCACTTT.

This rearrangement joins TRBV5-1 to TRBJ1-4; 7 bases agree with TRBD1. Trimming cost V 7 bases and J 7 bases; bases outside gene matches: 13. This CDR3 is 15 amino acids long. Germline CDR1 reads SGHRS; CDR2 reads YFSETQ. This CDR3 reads CASSIEGAPIEKLFF. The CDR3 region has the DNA TGCGCCAGCTCGATCGAGGGGGCGCCGATTGAAAAACTGTTTTTT. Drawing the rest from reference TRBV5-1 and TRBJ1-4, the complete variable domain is KAGVTQTPRYLIKTRGQQVTLSCSPISGHRSVSWYQQTPGQGLQFLFEYFSETQRNKGNFPGRFSGRQFSNSRSEMNVSTLELGDSALYLCASSIEGAPIEKLFFGSGTQLSVL.